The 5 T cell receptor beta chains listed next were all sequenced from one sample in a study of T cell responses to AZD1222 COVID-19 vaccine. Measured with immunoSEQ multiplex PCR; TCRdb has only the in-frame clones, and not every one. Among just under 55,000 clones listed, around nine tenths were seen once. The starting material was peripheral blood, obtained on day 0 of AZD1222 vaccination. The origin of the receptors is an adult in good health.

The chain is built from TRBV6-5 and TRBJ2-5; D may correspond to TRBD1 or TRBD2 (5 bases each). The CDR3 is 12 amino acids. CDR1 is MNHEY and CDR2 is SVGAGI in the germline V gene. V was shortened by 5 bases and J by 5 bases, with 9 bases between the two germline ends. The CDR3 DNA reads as TGTGCCAGCAGTAGACAGCGGGAGACCCAGTACTTC. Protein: CASSRQRETQYF.

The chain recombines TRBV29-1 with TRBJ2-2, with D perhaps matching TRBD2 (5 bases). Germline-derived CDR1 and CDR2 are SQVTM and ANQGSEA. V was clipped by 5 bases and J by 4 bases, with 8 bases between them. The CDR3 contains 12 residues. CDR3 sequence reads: CSVSGSTGELFF. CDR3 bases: TGCAGCGTTTCGGGATCCACCGGGGAGCTGTTTTTT.

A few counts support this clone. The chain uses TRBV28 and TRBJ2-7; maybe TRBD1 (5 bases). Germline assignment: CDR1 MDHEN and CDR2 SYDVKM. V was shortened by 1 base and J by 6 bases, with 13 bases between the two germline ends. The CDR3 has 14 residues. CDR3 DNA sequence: TGTGCCAGCAGTTTATTTCAGGGTTTGGGCGAGCAGTACTTC. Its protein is CASSLFQGLGEQYF.

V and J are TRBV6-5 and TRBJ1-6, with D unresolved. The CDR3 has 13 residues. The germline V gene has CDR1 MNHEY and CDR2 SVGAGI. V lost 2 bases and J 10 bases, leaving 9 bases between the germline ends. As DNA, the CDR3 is TGTGCCAGCAGTTACGGCACAGAATCACCCCTCCACTTT. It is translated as CASSYGTESPLHF.

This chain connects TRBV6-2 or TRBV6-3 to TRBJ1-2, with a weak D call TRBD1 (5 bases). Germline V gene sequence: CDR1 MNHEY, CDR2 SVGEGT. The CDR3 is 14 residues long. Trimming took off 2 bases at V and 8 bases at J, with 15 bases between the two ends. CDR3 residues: CASSYLGTWEGYTF. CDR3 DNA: TGTGCCAGCAGTTACCTCGGGACCTGGGAAGGCTACACCTTC.